Described below is a single TCR beta chain sequence and its context. Using immunoSEQ multiplex PCR, the repertoire was profiled, and TCRdb retains in-frame clones only, with some absent. The table lists 300,000 to 400,000 clones, 70% to 90% of them singletons. The record originates from a study of blood T cell repertoires in COVID-19. Study information: Material from acute and convalescent COVID-19 was sourced from the United States, Italy and Spain. Sample material is recorded as cDNA or gDNA derived from T cells, B-cell-depleted T cells, or PBMCs.

Recruits, aged about 18 to 89 years, lived in 24 US areas. Cohort placement rested on clinical history that participants reported themselves. This CDR3 contains 15 residues. CDR1 SGHAT and CDR2 FQNNGV come from the germline V gene. V dropped 5 bases and J dropped 0; count of bases not matched to a gene: 6. V is TRBV11-2 and J is TRBJ1-1; 7 bases fit TRBD1. Specimen: PBMCs or T cells enriched from blood (not recorded which). This clonotype was sampled from a woman between 40 and 55 years old with acute COVID-19. The CDR3, as DNA: TGTGCCAGCAGCGTGCGAGGGGGCATGAACACTGAAGCTTTCTTT. This translates into CASSVRGGMNTEAFF.